This section outlines one T cell receptor beta chain sequence together with its context. TCRdb independently ran MiXCR on the 5' RACE reads; one entry per CDR3 protein. There are hundreds of thousands of distinct CDR3 sequences in the sample; roughly 18% occur only once, and 13% lies in the top ten. This record belongs to a study of identical twins. Germline V CDR1 and CDR2: SGDLS, YYNGEE. This CDR3 comprises 18 residues. V was pared by 6 bases and J by 3 bases, with 11 bases of the junction left unmatched. Another study also made use of these data, one on T cells expressing NK-cell markers.

The receptor was isolated from a woman between 18 and 30 years old in good health. The sequenced sample was PBMCs. The rearrangement joins TRBV9 to TRBJ2-3; 15 nucleotides align to TRBD2. The CDR3 coding sequence is TGTGCCAGCACCTCCTCCGGGACTAGCGGGGGGAGTACAGATACGCAGTATTTT. Its protein product is CASTSSGTSGGSTDTQYF.